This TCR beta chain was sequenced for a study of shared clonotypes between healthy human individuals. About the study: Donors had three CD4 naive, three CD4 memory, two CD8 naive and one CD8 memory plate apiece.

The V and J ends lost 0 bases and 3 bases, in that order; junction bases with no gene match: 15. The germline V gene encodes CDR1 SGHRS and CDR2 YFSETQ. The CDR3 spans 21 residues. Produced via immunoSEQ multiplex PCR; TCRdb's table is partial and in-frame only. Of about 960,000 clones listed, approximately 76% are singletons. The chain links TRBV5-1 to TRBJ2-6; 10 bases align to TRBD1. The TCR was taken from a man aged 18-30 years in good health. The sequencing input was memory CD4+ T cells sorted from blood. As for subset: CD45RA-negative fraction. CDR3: CASSLVAATGGLSYGANVLTF. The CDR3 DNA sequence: TGCGCCAGCAGCTTGGTGGCCGCGACAGGGGGCCTTTCCTATGGGGCCAACGTCCTGACTTTC. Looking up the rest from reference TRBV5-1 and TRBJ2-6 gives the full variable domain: KAGVTQTPRYLIKTRGQQVTLSCSPISGHRSVSWYQQTPGQGLQFLFEYFSETQRNKGNFPGRFSGRQFSNSRSEMNVSTLELGDSALYLCASSLVAATGGLSYGANVLTFGAGSRLTVL.